Listed below are T cell receptor beta chains from one sample, sequenced in a study of blood T cell repertoires in COVID-19. TCRdb keeps only in-frame clones here, not all; method: immunoSEQ multiplex PCR. The sample includes 25,000 to 35,000 clones, 65% to 90% of them seen just once. The sample consisted of peripheral blood. The receptor set was obtained from a man of 80 years or more with active COVID-19. The CDR3 runs from the conserved cysteine through the conserved F or W. Each record gives: V gene, D gene, clone size, J gene, CDR3 protein, CDR3 DNA. A D gene is named only where the DNA matches it firmly. Only part of the rows carry a size: once, few, many, or a class if the clone is expanded.

v_call: TRBV4-2; d_call: NA; clone_size: few; j_call: TRBJ1-5; cdr3_aa: CASSQEVIGGHQPQHF; cdr3_nt: TGTGCCAGCAGCCAAGAGGTCATAGGCGGCCATCAGCCCCAGCATTTT
v_call: TRBV30; d_call: TRBD2; clone_size: NA; j_call: TRBJ2-7; cdr3_aa: CAWSRGGALEQYF; cdr3_nt: TGTGCCTGGAGCCGCGGGGGGGCTCTCGAGCAGTACTTC
v_call: TRBV10-3; d_call: NA; clone_size: NA; j_call: TRBJ2-1; cdr3_aa: CAISESATSSYNEQFF; cdr3_nt: TGTGCCATCAGTGAGTCTGCCACGAGCTCCTACAATGAGCAGTTCTTC
v_call: TRBV5-1; d_call: NA; clone_size: NA; j_call: TRBJ2-7; cdr3_aa: CASSLGQNYEQYF; cdr3_nt: TGCGCCAGCAGCTTGGGACAGAACTACGAGCAGTACTTC
v_call: TRBV9; d_call: TRBD1; clone_size: NA; j_call: TRBJ1-2; cdr3_aa: CASSPQGANYGYTF; cdr3_nt: TGTGCCAGCAGCCCACAGGGGGCTAACTATGGCTACACCTTC
v_call: TRBV5-6; d_call: TRBD1; clone_size: NA; j_call: TRBJ2-3; cdr3_aa: CASSLQGASDTQYF; cdr3_nt: TGTGCCAGCAGCTTACAGGGGGCATCAGATACGCAGTATTTT
v_call: TRBV7-6; d_call: TRBD2; clone_size: NA; j_call: TRBJ2-7; cdr3_aa: CASSLGTAGAYEQYF; cdr3_nt: TGTGCCAGCAGCTTAGGTACAGCGGGGGCCTACGAGCAGTACTTC
v_call: TRBV28; d_call: NA; clone_size: few; j_call: TRBJ1-1; cdr3_aa: CASSLLLTGENTEAFF; cdr3_nt: TGTGCCAGCAGTTTACTACTGACAGGTGAGAACACTGAAGCTTTCTTT
v_call: TRBV6-2/TRBV6-3; d_call: NA; clone_size: NA; j_call: TRBJ1-1; cdr3_aa: CASSPVGEGVTEAFF; cdr3_nt: TGTGCCAGCAGTCCGGTCGGGGAGGGCGTCACTGAAGCTTTCTTT
v_call: TRBV7-6; d_call: NA; clone_size: NA; j_call: TRBJ2-5; cdr3_aa: CASSSYQETQYF; cdr3_nt: TGTGCCAGCAGCTCGTACCAAGAGACCCAGTACTTC
v_call: TRBV9; d_call: TRBD1; clone_size: NA; j_call: TRBJ2-1; cdr3_aa: CASSIWTGGQNEQFF; cdr3_nt: TGTGCCAGCAGCATCTGGACAGGGGGCCAGAATGAGCAGTTCTTC
v_call: TRBV5-4; d_call: TRBD1; clone_size: once; j_call: TRBJ2-5; cdr3_aa: CASSLDRAQETQYF; cdr3_nt: TGTGCCAGCAGCCTAGACAGGGCACAAGAGACCCAGTACTTC
v_call: TRBV7-2; d_call: TRBD1; clone_size: few; j_call: TRBJ2-7; cdr3_aa: CASSLSQGGPYEQYF; cdr3_nt: TGTGCCAGCAGCTTATCACAGGGGGGCCCGTACGAGCAGTACTTC
v_call: TRBV29-1; d_call: NA; clone_size: few; j_call: TRBJ1-1; cdr3_aa: CSVAGTTNTEAFF; cdr3_nt: TGCAGCGTGGCCGGGACAACGAACACTGAAGCTTTCTTT
v_call: TRBV6-5; d_call: NA; clone_size: NA; j_call: TRBJ1-2; cdr3_aa: CASSPNSGYGYTF; cdr3_nt: TGTGCCAGCAGTCCGAATTCAGGGTATGGCTACACCTTC
v_call: TRBV6-6; d_call: NA; clone_size: NA; j_call: TRBJ1-6; cdr3_aa: CASSYRPQGYNSPLHF; cdr3_nt: TGTGCCAGCAGTTACCGTCCACAGGGTTATAATTCACCCCTCCACTTT
v_call: TRBV7-6; d_call: NA; clone_size: NA; j_call: TRBJ1-1; cdr3_aa: CASSLATENTEAFF; cdr3_nt: TGTGCCAGCAGCTTAGCAACAGAAAACACTGAAGCTTTCTTT
v_call: TRBV7-8; d_call: NA; clone_size: NA; j_call: TRBJ2-3; cdr3_aa: CASSLGLVGRSTDTQYF; cdr3_nt: TGTGCCAGCAGCTTAGGTTTGGTGGGCCGGAGCACAGATACGCAGTATTTT
v_call: TRBV12-5; d_call: TRBD2; clone_size: NA; j_call: TRBJ2-3; cdr3_aa: CPLGLATDTQYF; cdr3_nt: TGTCCTTTAGGACTAGCAACAGATACGCAGTATTTT
v_call: TRBV19; d_call: NA; clone_size: once; j_call: TRBJ2-3; cdr3_aa: CASSMETGTYTDTQYF; cdr3_nt: TGTGCCAGTAGTATGGAAACAGGGACGTACACAGATACGCAGTATTTT
v_call: TRBV5-1; d_call: NA; clone_size: NA; j_call: TRBJ1-3; cdr3_aa: CASSLDSSGNTIYF; cdr3_nt: TGCGCCAGCAGCTTGGACAGCTCTGGAAACACCATATATTTT
v_call: TRBV11-3; d_call: NA; clone_size: few; j_call: TRBJ2-2; cdr3_aa: CASSKTRTGELFF; cdr3_nt: TGTGCCAGCAGCAAGACTAGGACCGGGGAGCTGTTTTTT
v_call: TRBV18; d_call: TRBD2; clone_size: NA; j_call: TRBJ2-7; cdr3_aa: CASSSTRTGGYEQYF; cdr3_nt: TGTGCCAGCTCCTCCACGCGCACGGGGGGTTACGAGCAGTACTTC
v_call: TRBV14; d_call: NA; clone_size: NA; j_call: TRBJ2-1; cdr3_aa: CASSQRYEQFF; cdr3_nt: TGTGCCAGCAGCCAGAGGTATGAGCAGTTCTTC
v_call: TRBV30; d_call: TRBD2; clone_size: few; j_call: TRBJ2-7; cdr3_aa: CAWNPGLAYEQYF; cdr3_nt: TGTGCCTGGAACCCGGGACTAGCCTACGAGCAGTACTTC
v_call: TRBV7-2; d_call: NA; clone_size: NA; j_call: TRBJ2-2; cdr3_aa: CASNPVGGGTGELFF; cdr3_nt: TGTGCCAGCAACCCGGTGGGGGGAGGCACCGGGGAGCTGTTTTTT
v_call: TRBV10-3; d_call: TRBD2; clone_size: NA; j_call: TRBJ2-7; cdr3_aa: CAISGAGTSVTYEQYF; cdr3_nt: TGTGCCATCAGTGGTGCCGGGACTAGCGTCACCTACGAGCAGTACTTC
v_call: TRBV5-5; d_call: NA; clone_size: NA; j_call: TRBJ2-7; cdr3_aa: CASSWRTVSYEQYF; cdr3_nt: TGTGCCAGCAGCTGGAGGACGGTATCCTACGAGCAGTACTTC
v_call: TRBV5-3; d_call: NA; clone_size: NA; j_call: TRBJ1-1; cdr3_aa: CARSWPEGENTEAFF; cdr3_nt: TGTGCCAGAAGCTGGCCTGAGGGGGAGAACACTGAAGCTTTCTTT
v_call: TRBV19; d_call: NA; clone_size: NA; j_call: TRBJ2-3; cdr3_aa: CASSKTRGRTDTQYF; cdr3_nt: TGTGCCAGTAGTAAAACCAGGGGACGCACAGATACGCAGTATTTT